A selection of T cell receptor beta chains follows, all from one sample in a study of CD8 T cells in ankylosing spondylitis. TCRdb analysed the 5' RACE reads with MiXCR anew, one entry per CDR3 protein. The table lists 670,000 or so distinct CDR3 sequences, under 20% of them singletons. The sequenced sample consisted of blood, either unsorted or a sorted T cell fraction (not recorded which). These receptors all stem from a male donor with ankylosing spondylitis. Both conserved end residues are part of each CDR3. The order of the fields is clone size, V gene, J gene, D gene, CDR3 protein, CDR3 DNA. D genes are given only for firm matches. For some rows the clone size is stated as once, few or many, or as a class when expanded; others skip it.

.,TRBV20-1,TRBJ2-1,TRBD1,CSAPDRKVVSEQFF,TGCAGTGCCCCGGACAGGAAAGTAGTCTCTGAGCAGTTCTTC
few,TRBV7-2,TRBJ1-4,.,CASSWGGAGNEKLFF,TGTGCCAGCAGCTGGGGTGGGGCAGGGAATGAAAAACTGTTTTTT
.,TRBV20-1,TRBJ2-1,TRBD2,CSARLLAGGPNEQFF,TGCAGTGCTAGATTACTAGCGGGAGGCCCCAATGAGCAGTTCTTC
.,TRBV12-5,TRBJ1-3,.,CASGPGDSGNTIYF,TGTGCTAGTGGTCCGGGGGACTCTGGAAACACCATATATTTT
.,TRBV12-3/TRBV12-4,TRBJ2-3,.,CASSPRRGAADTQYF,TGTGCCAGCAGCCCTAGACGGGGGGCAGCAGATACGCAGTATTTT
many,TRBV7-9,TRBJ1-1,TRBD1,CASSPTGTGPEAFF,TGTGCCAGCAGCCCGACAGGGACTGGACCTGAAGCTTTCTTT
few,TRBV3-1,TRBJ1-3,.,CASSHSSGNTIYF,TGTGCCAGCAGCCACTCGTCTGGAAACACCATATATTTT
.,TRBV7-2,TRBJ2-1,TRBD2,CASSAITSVGEQFF,TGTGCCAGCAGCGCAATCACTAGCGTCGGTGAGCAGTTCTTC
.,TRBV30,TRBJ2-2,.,CAWRRAGELFF,TGTGCCTGGAGGAGGGCCGGGGAGCTGTTTTTT
many,TRBV27,TRBJ2-1,TRBD2,CASSWTSGDNEQFF,TGTGCCAGCAGTTGGACTAGCGGAGACAATGAGCAGTTCTTC
.,TRBV19,TRBJ2-1,.,CASSTNGGAYNEQFF,TGTGCCAGTAGCACGAACGGGGGCGCCTACAATGAGCAGTTCTTC
few,TRBV12-3/TRBV12-4,TRBJ1-5,.,CASSARHGDQPQHF,TGTGCCAGCAGTGCCCGACACGGTGATCAGCCCCAGCATTTT
.,TRBV7-2,TRBJ1-6,TRBD1,CASSLMAGGWNSPLHF,TGTGCCAGCAGCTTAATGGCAGGGGGCTGGAATTCACCCCTCCACTTT
few,TRBV5-1,TRBJ2-3,TRBD1,CASSRGDRGSDTQYF,TGCGCCAGCAGTAGAGGGGACAGGGGATCAGATACGCAGTATTTT
.,TRBV29-1,TRBJ2-1,.,CSVPTTVGEQFF,TGCAGCGTTCCAACTACGGTTGGTGAGCAGTTCTTC
.,TRBV12-3/TRBV12-4,TRBJ1-2,.,CASSFEAAFVGYTF,TGTGCCAGCAGTTTTGAGGCCGCATTCGTTGGCTACACCTTC
few,TRBV27,TRBJ1-2,TRBD1,CASSPRDRGYGYTF,TGTGCCAGCAGTCCGCGGGACAGGGGCTATGGCTACACCTTC
few,TRBV6-8,TRBJ1-3,.,CASTSSVTGSSGNTIYF,TGTGCCAGCACCTCCTCCGTGACAGGAAGCTCTGGAAACACCATATATTTT
few,TRBV29-1,TRBJ1-2,.,CSALSRTEYGYTF,TGCAGCGCCCTAAGTAGGACAGAATATGGCTACACCTTC
few,TRBV7-9,TRBJ1-2,.,CASSLVQLEGYTF,TGTGCCAGCAGCTTAGTCCAGCTAGAAGGCTACACCTTC
.,TRBV3-1,TRBJ2-1,.,CASSQDPLRPYEQFF,TGTGCCAGCAGCCAAGATCCACTAAGACCGTATGAGCAGTTCTTC
few,TRBV20-1,TRBJ2-3,.,CSALLIDLDTQYF,TGCAGTGCTCTTCTCATTGATCTAGATACGCAGTATTTT
.,TRBV24-1,TRBJ2-2,TRBD2,CATSDQDSGRNTGELFF,TGTGCCACCAGTGACCAAGATAGCGGGAGGAACACCGGGGAGCTGTTTTTT
few,TRBV4-1,TRBJ1-1,.,CASSPEGNPNTEAFF,TGCGCCAGCAGCCCCGAGGGAAATCCGAACACTGAAGCTTTCTTT
few,TRBV20-1,TRBJ2-1,TRBD2,CSASEAGGGHEQFF,TGCAGTGCTAGTGAGGCGGGAGGGGGCCATGAGCAGTTCTTC
many,TRBV11-2,TRBJ2-1,TRBD2,CASSLDRAGGRTKSYNEQFF,TGTGCCAGCAGCTTAGATAGAGCGGGCGGGAGGACCAAATCCTACAATGAGCAGTTCTTC
.,TRBV15,TRBJ1-2,.,CATSPPRRTPYGYTF,TGTGCCACCAGCCCGCCCCGCAGGACTCCTTATGGCTACACCTTC
.,TRBV30,TRBJ2-1,TRBD1,CAWSGDRGNYNEQFF,TGTGCCTGGAGTGGGGACAGGGGTAACTACAATGAGCAGTTCTTC
.,TRBV5-1,TRBJ2-3,.,CASSLRRAPPDTQYF,TGCGCCAGCAGCTTGAGGCGGGCCCCCCCAGATACGCAGTATTTT
.,TRBV15,TRBJ2-7,.,CATSRDRLRYEQYF,TGTGCCACCAGCAGAGATCGGCTCCGCTACGAGCAGTACTTC
.,TRBV7-2,TRBJ1-5,.,CASSLVSPGGPQHF,TGTGCCAGCAGCTTAGTTTCTCCCGGGGGGCCCCAGCATTTT
few,TRBV10-3,TRBJ2-3,.,CAISESGGSTDTQYF,TGTGCCATCAGTGAGTCGGGTGGGAGCACAGATACGCAGTATTTT
few,TRBV29-1,TRBJ2-5,.,CSASPRGQETQYF,TGCAGCGCTTCACCCCGAGGGCAAGAGACCCAGTACTTC
.,TRBV5-6,TRBJ2-5,TRBD2,CASSSGRSGGHQETQYF,TGTGCCAGCAGCTCGGGGCGGAGCGGGGGGCACCAAGAGACCCAGTACTTC
.,TRBV6-5,TRBJ1-4,.,CASSSGTDHEKLFF,TGTGCCAGCAGTTCAGGGACCGATCATGAAAAACTGTTTTTT
many,TRBV5-1,TRBJ2-7,TRBD1,CASSEGQGSEQYF,TGCGCCAGCAGCGAAGGACAGGGTTCCGAGCAGTACTTC
few,TRBV10-3,TRBJ1-1,.,CAISESEDLNTEAFF,TGTGCCATCAGTGAGTCCGAGGACTTGAACACTGAAGCTTTCTTT
many,TRBV5-5,TRBJ2-5,TRBD1,CASSRTGTPQETQYF,TGTGCCAGCAGTCGGACAGGTACTCCTCAAGAGACCCAGTACTTC
.,TRBV4-3,TRBJ2-1,.,CASSQGTVDNEQFF,TGCGCCAGCAGCCAAGGGACAGTTGACAATGAGCAGTTCTTC
.,TRBV3-1,TRBJ1-5,TRBD1,CASRRQGTSNQPQHF,TGTGCCAGCAGGAGACAGGGTACGAGCAATCAGCCCCAGCATTTT
few,TRBV5-5,TRBJ2-7,.,CASSFLGPPYEQYF,TGTGCCAGCAGCTTTCTTGGGCCACCATACGAGCAGTACTTC
.,TRBV7-8,TRBJ2-7,TRBD1,CASSLVGQGASEQYF,TGTGCCAGCAGCTTAGTTGGGCAGGGGGCCTCCGAGCAGTACTTC
once,TRBV4-3,TRBJ2-5,.,CASSQGRAPGETQYF,TGCGCCAGCAGCCAAGGCAGGGCGCCGGGAGAGACCCAGTACTTC
few,TRBV5-1,TRBJ2-3,TRBD2,CASSLSLAGAIVDTQYF,TGCGCCAGCAGCTTGAGCCTTGCGGGAGCCATAGTTGATACGCAGTATTTT
many,TRBV5-1,TRBJ2-6,.,CASSFDSSGANVLTF,TGCGCCAGCAGCTTTGACAGCTCCGGGGCCAACGTCCTGACTTTC
few,TRBV2,TRBJ2-7,TRBD2,CASKRGVYEQYF,TGTGCCAGCAAGCGGGGAGTCTACGAGCAGTACTTC
few,TRBV20-1,TRBJ2-2,.,CSATIPGTGELFF,TGCAGTGCCACCATTCCGGGGACCGGGGAGCTGTTTTTT
few,TRBV10-2,TRBJ1-2,TRBD1,CASSATGQGARSGDYTF,TGCGCCAGCAGTGCCACGGGACAGGGGGCCCGTTCGGGAGACTACACCTTC
.,TRBV6-2/TRBV6-3,TRBJ2-7,TRBD1,CASTTDRGPGIRYEQYF,TGTGCCAGCACTACGGACAGGGGGCCTGGGATCCGATACGAGCAGTACTTC
.,TRBV4-3,TRBJ1-6,TRBD1,CASSQEDRGNSPLHF,TGCGCCAGCAGCCAAGAAGACAGGGGCAATTCACCCCTCCACTTT
.,TRBV20-1,TRBJ2-1,TRBD2,CSKKTSGGIYNEQFF,TGCAGTAAAAAGACTAGCGGAGGTATCTACAATGAGCAGTTCTTC
.,TRBV4-1,TRBJ2-2,.,CASSQDITGELFF,TGCGCCAGCAGCCAAGATATCACCGGGGAGCTGTTTTTT
few,TRBV6-1,TRBJ1-1,.,CASSESGTGNTEAFF,TGTGCCAGCAGTGAATCCGGGACTGGAAACACTGAAGCTTTCTTT
many,TRBV12-3/TRBV12-4,TRBJ2-5,.,CASSRTDQETQYF,TGTGCCAGCAGTCGGACGGACCAAGAGACCCAGTACTTC
few,TRBV9,TRBJ2-7,.,CASSAAPQGYEQYF,TGTGCCAGCAGCGCCGCCCCACAGGGCTACGAGCAGTACTTC